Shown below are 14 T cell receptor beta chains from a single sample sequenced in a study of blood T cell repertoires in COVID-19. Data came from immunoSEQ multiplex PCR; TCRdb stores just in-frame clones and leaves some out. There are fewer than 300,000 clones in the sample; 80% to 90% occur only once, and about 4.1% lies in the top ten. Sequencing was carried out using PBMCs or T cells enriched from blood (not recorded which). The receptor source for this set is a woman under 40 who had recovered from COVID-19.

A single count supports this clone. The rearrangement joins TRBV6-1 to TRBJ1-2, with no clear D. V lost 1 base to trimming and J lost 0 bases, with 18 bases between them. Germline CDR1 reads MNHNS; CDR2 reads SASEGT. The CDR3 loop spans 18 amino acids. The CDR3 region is CASSEGVYLTQTNYGYTF. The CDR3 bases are TGTGCCAGCAGTGAAGGGGTATATTTGACTCAAACTAACTATGGCTACACCTTC.

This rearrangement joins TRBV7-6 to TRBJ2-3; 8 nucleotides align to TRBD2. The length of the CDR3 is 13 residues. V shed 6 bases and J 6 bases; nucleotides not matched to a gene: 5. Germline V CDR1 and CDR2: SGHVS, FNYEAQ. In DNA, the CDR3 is TGTGCCAGCAGGAGCGGGGGAGGGGATACGCAGTATTTT. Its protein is CASRSGGGDTQYF.

CDR3 in amino acids: CASSAAYPSTGGEAFF. CDR3 nucleotide sequence: TGTGCCAGCAGTGCCGCCTACCCATCAACCGGAGGTGAAGCTTTCTTT. The V call is TRBV6-4, the J call TRBJ1-1; D not certain. This CDR3 comprises 16 residues. Trimming stripped 4 bases from V and 7 bases from J, with 22 bases between. The germline V gene encodes CDR1 MRHNA and CDR2 SNTAGT.

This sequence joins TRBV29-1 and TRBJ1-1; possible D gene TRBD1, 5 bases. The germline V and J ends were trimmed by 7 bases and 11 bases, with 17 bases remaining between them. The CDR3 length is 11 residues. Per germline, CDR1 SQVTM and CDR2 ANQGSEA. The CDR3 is CSANPAGLAFF. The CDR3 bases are TGCAGCGCGAACCCGGCGGGGCTTGCTTTCTTT.

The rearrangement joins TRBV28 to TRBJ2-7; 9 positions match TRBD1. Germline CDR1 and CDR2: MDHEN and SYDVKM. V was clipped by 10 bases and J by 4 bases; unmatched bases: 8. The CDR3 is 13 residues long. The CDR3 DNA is TGTGCCACCCTGGACAGGGGTGTTTACGAGCAGTACTTC. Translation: CATLDRGVYEQYF. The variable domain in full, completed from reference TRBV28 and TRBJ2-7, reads DVKVTQSSRYLVKRTGEKVFLECVQDMDHENMFWYRQDPGLGLRLIYFSYDVKMKEKGDIPEGYSVSREKKERFSLILESASTNQTSMYLCATLDRGVYEQYFGPGTRLTVT.

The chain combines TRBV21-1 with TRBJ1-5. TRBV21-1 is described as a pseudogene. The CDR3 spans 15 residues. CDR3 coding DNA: TGTGCCAGCCGGGGTGGGCTACTCATACATTCGGCCCAGCATTTT. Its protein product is CASRGGLLIHSAQHF.

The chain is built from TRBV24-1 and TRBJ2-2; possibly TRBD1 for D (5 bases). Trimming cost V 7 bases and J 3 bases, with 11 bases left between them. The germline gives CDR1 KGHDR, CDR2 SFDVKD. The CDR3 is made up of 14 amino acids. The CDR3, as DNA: TGTGCCACCAGAGACAGTGACTACACCGGGGAGCTGTTTTTT. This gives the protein CATRDSDYTGELFF.

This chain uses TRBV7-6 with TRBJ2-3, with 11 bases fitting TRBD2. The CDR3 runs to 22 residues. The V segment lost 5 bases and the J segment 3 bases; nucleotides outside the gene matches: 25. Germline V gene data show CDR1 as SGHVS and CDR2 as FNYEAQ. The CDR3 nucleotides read TGTGCCAGCAGCCATTTAGAACCGACTAGCGGGGAATTCCCACGGGCTACAGATACGCAGTATTTT. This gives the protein CASSHLEPTSGEFPRATDTQYF.

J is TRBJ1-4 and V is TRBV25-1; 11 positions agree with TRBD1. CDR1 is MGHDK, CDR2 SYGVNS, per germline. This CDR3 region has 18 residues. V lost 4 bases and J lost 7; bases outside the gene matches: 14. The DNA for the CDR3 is TGTGCCAGCAGTGCCCTACCGGGGGACAGGGGGGCAGGTGAAAAACTGTTTTTT. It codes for CASSALPGDRGAGEKLFF. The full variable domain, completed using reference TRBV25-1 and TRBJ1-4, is EADIYQTPRYLVIGTGKKITLECSQTMGHDKMYWYQQDPGMELHLIHYSYGVNSTEKGDLSSESTVSRIRTEHFPLTLESARPSHTSQYLCASSALPGDRGAGEKLFFGSGTQLSVL.

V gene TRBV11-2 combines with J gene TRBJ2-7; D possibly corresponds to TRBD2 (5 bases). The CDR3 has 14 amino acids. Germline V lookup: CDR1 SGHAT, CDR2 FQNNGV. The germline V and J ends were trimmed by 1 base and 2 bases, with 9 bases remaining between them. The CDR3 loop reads CASSLAGAAYEQYF. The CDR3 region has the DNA TGTGCCAGCAGCTTAGCCGGAGCGGCCTACGAGCAGTACTTC.

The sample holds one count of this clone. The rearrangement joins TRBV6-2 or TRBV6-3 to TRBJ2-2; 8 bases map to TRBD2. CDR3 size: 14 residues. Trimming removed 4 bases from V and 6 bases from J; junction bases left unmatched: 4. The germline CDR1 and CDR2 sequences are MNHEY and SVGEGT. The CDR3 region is CASSFSGGAGELFF. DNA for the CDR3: TGTGCCAGCAGTTTCTCCGGGGGGGCCGGGGAGCTGTTTTTT.

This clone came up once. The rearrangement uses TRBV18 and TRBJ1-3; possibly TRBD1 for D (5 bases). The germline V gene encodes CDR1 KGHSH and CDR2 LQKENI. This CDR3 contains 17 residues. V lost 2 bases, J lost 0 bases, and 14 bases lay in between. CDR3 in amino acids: CASSPVWDLSSGNTIYF. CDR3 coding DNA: TGTGCCAGCTCACCAGTGTGGGACTTGAGCTCTGGAAACACCATATATTTT.

DNA for the CDR3: TGTGCCTGGAGTACTCGCACAGGGGGCCGGTATGGCTACACCTTC. Residues: CAWSTRTGGRYGYTF. The V call is TRBV30, the J call TRBJ1-2, with 9 positions matching TRBD1. The CDR3 loop spans 15 amino acids. The junction had 9 bases not matched to a gene; V was cut back by 2 bases and J by 5 bases. The germline V gene encodes CDR1 GTSNPN and CDR2 SVGIG (reference sequence).

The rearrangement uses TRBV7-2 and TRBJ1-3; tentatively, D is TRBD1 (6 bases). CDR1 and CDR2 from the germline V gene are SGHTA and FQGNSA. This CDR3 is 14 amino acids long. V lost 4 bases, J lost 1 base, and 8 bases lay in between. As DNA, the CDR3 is TGTGCCAGCAGCTACACAGGGTCTGGAAACACCATATATTTT. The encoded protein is CASSYTGSGNTIYF.